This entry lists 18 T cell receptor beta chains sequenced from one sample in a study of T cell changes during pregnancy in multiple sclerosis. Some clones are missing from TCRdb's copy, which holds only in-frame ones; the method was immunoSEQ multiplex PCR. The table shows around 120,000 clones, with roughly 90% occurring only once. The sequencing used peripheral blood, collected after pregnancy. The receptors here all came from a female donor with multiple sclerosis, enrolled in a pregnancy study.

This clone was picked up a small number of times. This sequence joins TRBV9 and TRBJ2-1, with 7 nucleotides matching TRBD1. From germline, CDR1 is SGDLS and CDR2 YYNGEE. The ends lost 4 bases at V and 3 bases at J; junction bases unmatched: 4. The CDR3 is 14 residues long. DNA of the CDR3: TGTGCCAGCAGCCCCAGGACAGGCTACAATGAGCAGTTCTTC. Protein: CASSPRTGYNEQFF.

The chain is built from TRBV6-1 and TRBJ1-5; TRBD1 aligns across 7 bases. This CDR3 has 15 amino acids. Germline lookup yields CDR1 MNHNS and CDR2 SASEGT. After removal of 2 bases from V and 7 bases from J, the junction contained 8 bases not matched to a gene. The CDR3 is CASSERTGWRQPQHF. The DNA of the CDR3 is TGTGCCAGCAGTGAAAGGACAGGTTGGAGGCAGCCCCAGCATTTT.

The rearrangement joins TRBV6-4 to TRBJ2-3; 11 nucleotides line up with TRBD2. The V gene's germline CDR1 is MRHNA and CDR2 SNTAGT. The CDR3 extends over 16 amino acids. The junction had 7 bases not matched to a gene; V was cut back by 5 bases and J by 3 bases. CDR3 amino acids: CASSPTSGGFTDTQYF. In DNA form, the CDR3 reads TGTGCCAGCAGTCCTACTAGCGGGGGATTTACAGATACGCAGTATTTT.

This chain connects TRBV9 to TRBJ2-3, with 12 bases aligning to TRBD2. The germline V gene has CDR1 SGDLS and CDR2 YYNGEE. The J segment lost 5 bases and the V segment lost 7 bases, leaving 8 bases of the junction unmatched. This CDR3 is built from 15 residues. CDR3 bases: TGTGCCAGCGGGGCTAGCGGGGGGGCCAGAGATACGCAGTATTTT. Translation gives CASGASGGARDTQYF.

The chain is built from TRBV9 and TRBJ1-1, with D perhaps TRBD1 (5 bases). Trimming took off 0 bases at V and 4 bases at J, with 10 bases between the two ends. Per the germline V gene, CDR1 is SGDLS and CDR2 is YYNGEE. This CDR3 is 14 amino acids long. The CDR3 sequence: CASSVEGRSTEAFF. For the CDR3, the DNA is TGTGCCAGCAGCGTAGAGGGGAGGAGCACTGAAGCTTTCTTT.

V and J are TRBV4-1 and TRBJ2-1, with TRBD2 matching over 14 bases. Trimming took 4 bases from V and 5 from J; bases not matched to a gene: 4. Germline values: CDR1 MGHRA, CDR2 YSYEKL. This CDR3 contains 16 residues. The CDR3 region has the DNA TGCGCCAGCAGCCCACCGGGACTAGCGGGGGACAATGAGCAGTTCTTC. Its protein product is CASSPPGLAGDNEQFF.

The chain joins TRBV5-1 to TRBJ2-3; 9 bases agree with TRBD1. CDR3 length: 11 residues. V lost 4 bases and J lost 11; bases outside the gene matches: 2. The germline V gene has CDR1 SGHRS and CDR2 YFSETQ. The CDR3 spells CASSLDRGQYF. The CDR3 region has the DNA TGCGCCAGCAGCCTGGACAGGGGGCAGTATTTT.

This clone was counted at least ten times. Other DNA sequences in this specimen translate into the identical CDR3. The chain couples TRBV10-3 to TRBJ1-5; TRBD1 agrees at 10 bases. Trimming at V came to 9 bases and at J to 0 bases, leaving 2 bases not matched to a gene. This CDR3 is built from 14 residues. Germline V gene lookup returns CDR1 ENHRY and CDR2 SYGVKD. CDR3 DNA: TGTGCCATAGGGACAGGGGATAGCAATCAGCCCCAGCATTTT. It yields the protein CAIGTGDSNQPQHF.

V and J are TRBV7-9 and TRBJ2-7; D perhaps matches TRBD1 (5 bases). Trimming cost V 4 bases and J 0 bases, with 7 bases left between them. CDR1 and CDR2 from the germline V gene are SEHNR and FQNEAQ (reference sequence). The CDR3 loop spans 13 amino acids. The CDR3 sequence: CASSSDSSYEQYF. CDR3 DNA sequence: TGTGCCAGCAGCTCAGACAGCTCCTACGAGCAGTACTTC. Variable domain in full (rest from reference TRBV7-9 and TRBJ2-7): DTGVSQNPRHKITKRGQNVTFRCDPISEHNRLYWYRQTLGQGPEFLTYFQNEAQLEKSRLLSDRFSAERPKGSFSTLEIQRTEQGDSAMYLCASSSDSSYEQYFGPGTRLTVT.

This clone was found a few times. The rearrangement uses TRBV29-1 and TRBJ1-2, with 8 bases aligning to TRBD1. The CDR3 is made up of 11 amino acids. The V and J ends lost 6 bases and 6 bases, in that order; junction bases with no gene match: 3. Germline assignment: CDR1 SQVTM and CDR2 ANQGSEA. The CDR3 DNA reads TGCAGCGTACAGGGGGGAGATGGCTACACCTTC. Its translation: CSVQGGDGYTF.

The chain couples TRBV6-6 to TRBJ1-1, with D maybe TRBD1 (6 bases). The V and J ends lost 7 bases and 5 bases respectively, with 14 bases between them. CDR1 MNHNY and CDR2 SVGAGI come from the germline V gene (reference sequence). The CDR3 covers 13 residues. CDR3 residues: CASITGLGTEAFF. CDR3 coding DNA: TGTGCCAGCATAACAGGGTTGGGGACTGAAGCTTTCTTT.

In DNA form, the CDR3 reads TGTGCCAGCAGCTTCGCGACAGGGGAAGAGACCCAGTACTTC. As protein: CASSFATGEETQYF. The chain couples TRBV5-4 to TRBJ2-5; 8 bases are shared with TRBD1. V dropped 2 bases and J dropped 3; count of bases not matched to a gene: 3. The CDR3 sequence is 14 residues long. Per germline, CDR1 SGHNT and CDR2 YYREEE (reference sequence).

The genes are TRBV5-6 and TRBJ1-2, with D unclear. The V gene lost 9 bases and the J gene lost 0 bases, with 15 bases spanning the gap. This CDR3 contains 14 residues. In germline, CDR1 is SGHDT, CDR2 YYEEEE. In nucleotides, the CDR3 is TGTGCCACCCACCGGGGTACTTCTAACTATGGCTACACCTTC. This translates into CATHRGTSNYGYTF.

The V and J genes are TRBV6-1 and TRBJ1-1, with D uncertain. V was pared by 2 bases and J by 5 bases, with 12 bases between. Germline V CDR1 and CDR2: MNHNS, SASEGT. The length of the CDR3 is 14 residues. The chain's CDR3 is CASSELGGSTEAFF. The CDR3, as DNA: TGTGCCAGCAGTGAATTGGGAGGGAGTACTGAAGCTTTCTTT.

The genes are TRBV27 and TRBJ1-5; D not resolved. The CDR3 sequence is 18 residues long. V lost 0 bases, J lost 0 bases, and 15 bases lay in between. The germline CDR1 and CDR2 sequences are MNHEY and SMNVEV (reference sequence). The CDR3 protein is CASSLSWSPLVSNQPQHF. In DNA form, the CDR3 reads TGTGCCAGCAGTTTATCCTGGTCCCCGTTAGTTAGCAATCAGCCCCAGCATTTT.

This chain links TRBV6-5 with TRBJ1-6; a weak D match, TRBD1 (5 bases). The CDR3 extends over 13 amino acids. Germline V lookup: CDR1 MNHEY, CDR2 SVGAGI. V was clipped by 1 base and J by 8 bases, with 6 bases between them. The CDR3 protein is CASSYWGDSPLHF. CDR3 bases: TGTGCCAGCAGTTACTGGGGGGATTCACCCCTCCACTTT.

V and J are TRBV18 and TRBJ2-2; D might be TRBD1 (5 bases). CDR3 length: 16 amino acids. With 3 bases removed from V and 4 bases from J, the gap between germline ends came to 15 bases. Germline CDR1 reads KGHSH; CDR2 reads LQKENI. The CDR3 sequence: CASSPSFRDGTGELFF. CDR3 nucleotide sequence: TGTGCCAGCTCACCTAGTTTCAGGGATGGCACCGGGGAGCTGTTTTTT.

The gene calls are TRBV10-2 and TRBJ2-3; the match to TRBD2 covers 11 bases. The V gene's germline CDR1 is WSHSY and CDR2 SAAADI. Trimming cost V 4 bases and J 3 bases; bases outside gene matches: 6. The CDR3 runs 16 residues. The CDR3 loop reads CASSVVAGGWTDTQYF. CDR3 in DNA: TGCGCCAGCAGTGTCGTAGCGGGGGGGTGGACAGATACGCAGTATTTT.